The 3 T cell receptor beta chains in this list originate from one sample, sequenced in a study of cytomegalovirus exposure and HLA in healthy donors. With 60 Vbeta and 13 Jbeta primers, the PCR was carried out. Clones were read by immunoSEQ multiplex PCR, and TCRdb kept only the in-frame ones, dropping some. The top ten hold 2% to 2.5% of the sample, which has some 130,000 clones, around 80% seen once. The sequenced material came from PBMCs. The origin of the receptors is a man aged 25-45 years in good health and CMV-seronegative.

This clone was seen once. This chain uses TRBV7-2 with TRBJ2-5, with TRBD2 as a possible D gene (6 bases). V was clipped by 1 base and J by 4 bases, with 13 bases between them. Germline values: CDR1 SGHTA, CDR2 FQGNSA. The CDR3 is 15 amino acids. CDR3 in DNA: TGTGCCAGCAGCTTAGTGGGAGGACTCCCAGAGACCCAGTACTTC. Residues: CASSLVGGLPETQYF.

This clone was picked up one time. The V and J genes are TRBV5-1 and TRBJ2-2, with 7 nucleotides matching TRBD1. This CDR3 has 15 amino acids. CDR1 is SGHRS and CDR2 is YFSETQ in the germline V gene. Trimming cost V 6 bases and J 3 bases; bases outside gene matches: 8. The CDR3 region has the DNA TGCGCCAGCAAAATACAGGGGTCCGACACCGGGGAGCTGTTTTTT. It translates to CASKIQGSDTGELFF.

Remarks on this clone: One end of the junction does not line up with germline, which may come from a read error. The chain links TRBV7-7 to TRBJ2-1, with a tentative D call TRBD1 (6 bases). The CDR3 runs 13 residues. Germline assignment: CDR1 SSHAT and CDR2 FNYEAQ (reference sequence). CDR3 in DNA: TGTGCTAGCAGCGCCCTTTGGGGGCATGAGCAGTTCTTC. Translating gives CASSALWGHEQFF. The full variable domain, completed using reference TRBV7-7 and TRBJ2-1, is GAGVSQSPRYKVTKRGQDVTLRCDPISSHATLYWYQQALGQGPEFLTYFNYEAQPDKSGLPSDRFSAERPEGSISTLTIQRTEQRDSAMYRCASSALWGHEQFFGPGTRLTVL.